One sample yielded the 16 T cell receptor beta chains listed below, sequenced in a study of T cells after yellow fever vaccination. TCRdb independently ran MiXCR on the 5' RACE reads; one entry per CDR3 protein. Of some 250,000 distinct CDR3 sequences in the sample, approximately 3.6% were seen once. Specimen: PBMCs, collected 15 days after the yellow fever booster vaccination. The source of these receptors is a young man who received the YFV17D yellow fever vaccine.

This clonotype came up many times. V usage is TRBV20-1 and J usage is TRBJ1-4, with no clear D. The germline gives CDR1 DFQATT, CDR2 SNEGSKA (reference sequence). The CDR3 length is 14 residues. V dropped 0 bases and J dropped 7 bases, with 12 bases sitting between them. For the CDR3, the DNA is TGCAGTGCTAGAGACGACCGGGCGGGTGAAAAACTGTTTTTT. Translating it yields CSARDDRAGEKLFF.

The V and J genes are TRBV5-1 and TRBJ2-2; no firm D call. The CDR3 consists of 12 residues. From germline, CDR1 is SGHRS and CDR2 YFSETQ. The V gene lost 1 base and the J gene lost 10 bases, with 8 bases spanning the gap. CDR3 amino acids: CASSLWMEELFF. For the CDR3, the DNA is TGCGCCAGCAGCTTGTGGATGGAGGAGCTGTTTTTT.

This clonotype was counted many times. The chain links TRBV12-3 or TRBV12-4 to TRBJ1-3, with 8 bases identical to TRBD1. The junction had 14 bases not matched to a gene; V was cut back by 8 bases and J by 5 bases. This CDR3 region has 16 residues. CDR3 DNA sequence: TGTGCCAGCTCGGGAGGGGGACAGGATGGACGAAACACCATATATTTT. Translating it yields CASSGGGQDGRNTIYF.

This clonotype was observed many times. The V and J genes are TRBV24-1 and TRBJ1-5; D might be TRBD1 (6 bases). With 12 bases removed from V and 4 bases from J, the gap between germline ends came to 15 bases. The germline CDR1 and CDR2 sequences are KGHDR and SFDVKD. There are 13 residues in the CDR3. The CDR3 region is CAVGGGPNQPQHF. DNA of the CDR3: TGTGCCGTGGGTGGGGGGCCAAATCAGCCCCAGCATTTT.

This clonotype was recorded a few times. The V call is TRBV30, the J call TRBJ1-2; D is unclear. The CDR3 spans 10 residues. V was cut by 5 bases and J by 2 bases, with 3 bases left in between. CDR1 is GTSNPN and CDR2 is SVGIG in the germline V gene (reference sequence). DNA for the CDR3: TGTGCCTGGGAGAACTATGGCTACACCTTC. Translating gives CAWENYGYTF.

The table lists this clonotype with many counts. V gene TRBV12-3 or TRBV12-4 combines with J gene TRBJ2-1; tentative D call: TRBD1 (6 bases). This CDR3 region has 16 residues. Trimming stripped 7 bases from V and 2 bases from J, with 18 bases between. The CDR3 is CASTSGQGKAYNEQFF. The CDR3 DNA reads TGTGCCAGCACCTCTGGGCAGGGGAAAGCCTACAATGAGCAGTTCTTC.

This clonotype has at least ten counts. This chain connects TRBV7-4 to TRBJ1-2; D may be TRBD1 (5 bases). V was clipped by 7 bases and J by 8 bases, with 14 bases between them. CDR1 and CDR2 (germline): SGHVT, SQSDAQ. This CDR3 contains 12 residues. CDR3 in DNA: TGTGCCAGCACCGGGTCGGGGCAGGGCTACACCTTC. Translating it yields CASTGSGQGYTF.

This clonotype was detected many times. CDR3 sequence reads: CASSPSPSGGYTGELFF. CDR3 in DNA: TGTGCCAGTAGTCCATCCCCAAGCGGGGGGTACACCGGGGAGCTGTTTTTT. The chain carries TRBV19 and TRBJ2-2, with 9 bases identical to TRBD2. Per the germline V gene, CDR1 is LNHDA and CDR2 is SQIVND (reference sequence). The V gene end was trimmed by 5 bases and the J gene end by 3 bases; junction bases not matched to a gene: 10. The CDR3 runs 17 residues.

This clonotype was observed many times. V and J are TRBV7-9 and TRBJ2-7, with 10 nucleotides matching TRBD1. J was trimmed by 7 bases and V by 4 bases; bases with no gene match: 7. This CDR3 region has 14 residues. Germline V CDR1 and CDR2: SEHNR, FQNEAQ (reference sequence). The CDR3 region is CASSSRDRGGEQYV. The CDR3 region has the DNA TGTGCCAGCAGCTCGCGGGACAGGGGAGGTGAGCAGTACGTC.

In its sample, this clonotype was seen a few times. The CDR3 protein is CAISGASGGRSYEQYF. DNA for the CDR3: TGTGCCATCAGTGGGGCTAGCGGGGGGCGTTCCTACGAGCAGTACTTC. This chain links TRBV10-3 with TRBJ2-7; 11 bases map to TRBD2. This CDR3 has 16 amino acids. The V gene's germline CDR1 is ENHRY and CDR2 SYGVKD. J was trimmed by 1 base and V by 4 bases; bases with no gene match: 6.

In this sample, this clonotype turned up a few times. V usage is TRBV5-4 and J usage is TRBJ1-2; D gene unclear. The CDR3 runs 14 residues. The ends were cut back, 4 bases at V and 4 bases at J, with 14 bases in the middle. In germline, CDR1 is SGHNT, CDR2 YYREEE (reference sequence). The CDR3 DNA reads TGTGCCAGCAGCCCGGAAGGCAGCGCCTATGGCTACACCTTC. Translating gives CASSPEGSAYGYTF.

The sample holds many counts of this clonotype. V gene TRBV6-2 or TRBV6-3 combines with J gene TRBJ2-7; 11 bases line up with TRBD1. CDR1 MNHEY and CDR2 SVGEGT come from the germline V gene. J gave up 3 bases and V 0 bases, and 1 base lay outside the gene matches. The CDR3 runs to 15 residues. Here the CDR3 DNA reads TGTGCCAGCAGTTACTCCGGGACAGGGGGCTACGAGCAGTACGTC. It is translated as CASSYSGTGGYEQYV.

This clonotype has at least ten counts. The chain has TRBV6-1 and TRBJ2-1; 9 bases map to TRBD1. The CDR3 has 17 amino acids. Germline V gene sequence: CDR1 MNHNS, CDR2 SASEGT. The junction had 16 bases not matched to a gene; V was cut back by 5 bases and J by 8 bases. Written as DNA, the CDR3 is TGTGCCAGCAGTCTCAACAGTCCCGGGACAGGGAACGATGAGCAGTTCTTC. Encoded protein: CASSLNSPGTGNDEQFF.

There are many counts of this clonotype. CDR3 DNA: TGCGCCAGCAGCTTGGCAGCAGGGTACTACGAGCAGTACTTC. This encodes CASSLAAGYYEQYF. V usage is TRBV5-1 and J usage is TRBJ2-7; weak D call: TRBD1 (5 bases). Trimming took off 0 bases at V and 3 bases at J, with 10 bases between the two ends. The CDR3 is 14 residues long. In germline, CDR1 is SGHRS, CDR2 YFSETQ.

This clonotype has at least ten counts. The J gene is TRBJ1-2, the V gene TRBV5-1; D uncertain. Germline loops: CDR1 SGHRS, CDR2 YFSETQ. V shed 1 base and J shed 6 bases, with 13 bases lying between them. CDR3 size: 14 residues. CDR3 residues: CASSLLDTAHGYTF. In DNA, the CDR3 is TGCGCCAGCAGCTTGTTAGACACGGCCCATGGCTACACCTTC.

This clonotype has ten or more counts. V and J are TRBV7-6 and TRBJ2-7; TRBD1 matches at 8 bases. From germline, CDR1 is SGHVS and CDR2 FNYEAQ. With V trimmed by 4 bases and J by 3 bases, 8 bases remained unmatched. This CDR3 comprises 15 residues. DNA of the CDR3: TGTGCCAGCAGCTCCTCGGACAGGGAAGGCTACGAGCAGTACTTC. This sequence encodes CASSSSDREGYEQYF.